A single sample is the source of the 30 T cell receptor beta chains below, sequenced in a study of shared clonotypes between healthy human individuals. The method was immunoSEQ multiplex PCR; TCRdb's version includes in-frame clones alone and lacks a portion of them. The sample lists about 510,000 clones, roughly 85% occurring once. The sequencing sample was made of PBMCs. These receptors were collected from a woman aged 35 to 49 in good health. Some clones in this sample may be carry-over from other donors' samples.

The V gene is TRBV5-1, the J gene TRBJ2-7, with D possibly matching TRBD1 (6 bases). Trimming removed 4 bases at V and 5 bases at J, with 13 bases between. The CDR3 sequence is 13 residues long. Germline values: CDR1 SGHRS, CDR2 YFSETQ. The DNA for the CDR3 is TGCGCCAGCAGCACAAACAGGGCCCACGAGCAGTACTTC. Translation gives CASSTNRAHEQYF.

The gene calls are TRBV7-2 and TRBJ2-5; a possible D gene is TRBD1 (5 bases). The CDR3 length is 14 residues. V shed 1 base and J shed 2 bases, with 8 bases lying between them. Germline CDR1 SGHTA, CDR2 FQGNSA. CDR3 sequence: CASSLDRGQETQYF. The CDR3 DNA is TGTGCCAGCAGCTTAGATAGGGGACAAGAGACCCAGTACTTC.

In its sample, this clone was seen a few times. The chain combines TRBV19 with TRBJ1-3, with a possible D match to TRBD1 (6 bases). In germline, CDR1 is LNHDA, CDR2 SQIVND (reference sequence). V was clipped by 6 bases and J by 0 bases, with 15 bases between them. The CDR3 runs to 16 residues. The CDR3 here is CASRKRGTDSGNTIYF. The CDR3 nucleotides are TGTGCCAGTAGAAAGAGGGGGACCGACTCTGGAAACACCATATATTTT.

This clone is categorized as medium-sized (0.01 to 0.1%). This rearrangement joins TRBV6-4 to TRBJ2-2; D is uncertain. This CDR3 contains 16 residues. Germline CDR1 is MRHNA and CDR2 is SNTAGT. V shed 0 bases and J shed 2 bases, with 10 bases lying between them. The CDR3 nucleotides are TGTGCCAGCAGTGACTCGGCGGAGTCCAACACCGGGGAGCTGTTTTTT. Translation gives CASSDSAESNTGELFF.

The V gene is TRBV30, the J gene TRBJ1-3, with D unresolved. V shed 5 bases and J shed 4 bases, with 6 bases lying between them. Per the germline V gene, CDR1 is GTSNPN and CDR2 is SVGIG (reference sequence). This CDR3 has 11 amino acids. The CDR3 sequence: CAWLPGNTIYF. As DNA, the CDR3 is TGTGCCTGGTTACCAGGAAACACCATATATTTT.

This clone was observed many times. V and J are TRBV30 and TRBJ2-1; TRBD2 matches at 10 bases. From germline, CDR1 is GTSNPN and CDR2 SVGIG (reference sequence). The CDR3 has 14 amino acids. V lost 7 bases and J lost 6; bases outside the gene matches: 9. The chain's CDR3 is CASEASGGGNEQFF. The CDR3 DNA is TGTGCCTCCGAGGCTAGCGGGGGCGGCAATGAGCAGTTCTTC.

The gene calls are TRBV28 and TRBJ2-1, with a tentative D call TRBD1 (6 bases). V dropped 4 bases and J dropped 5 bases, with 12 bases sitting between them. Germline CDR1 MDHEN, CDR2 SYDVKM. This CDR3 has 14 amino acids. The CDR3, as DNA: TGTGCCAGCAGTTCGGCAGGGGACCACAATGAGCAGTTCTTC. It translates to CASSSAGDHNEQFF.

The chain recombines TRBV28 with TRBJ1-1, with D perhaps matching TRBD1 (6 bases). Germline loops: CDR1 MDHEN, CDR2 SYDVKM. Trimming left V 2 bases short and J 4 bases short, with 11 bases between. The CDR3 is made up of 14 amino acids. The CDR3 loop reads CASSLIGRGTEAFF. DNA for the CDR3: TGTGCCAGCAGTTTAATAGGCAGGGGCACTGAAGCTTTCTTT.

The gene calls are TRBV29-1 and TRBJ2-5; 9 bases align to TRBD1. This CDR3 has 15 residues. Germline CDR1 reads SQVTM; CDR2 reads ANQGSEA. V gave up 4 bases and J gave up 1 base; unmatched junction bases: 7. The CDR3 sequence: CSVVLGQGIQETQYF. CDR3 DNA: TGCAGCGTTGTCTTAGGACAGGGGATCCAAGAGACCCAGTACTTC.

This rearrangement joins TRBV7-2 to TRBJ2-7; TRBD2 is a possible D gene (5 bases). The CDR3 extends over 15 amino acids. Trimming left V 1 base short and J 0 bases short, with 10 bases between. Germline V CDR1 and CDR2: SGHTA, FQGNSA. The CDR3 region is CASSLGADFSYEQYF. The CDR3 DNA sequence: TGTGCCAGCAGCTTAGGTGCGGACTTCTCCTACGAGCAGTACTTC.

Here the CDR3 reads CASRNRDRGKQYF. The CDR3, as DNA: TGTGCCAGCAGGAACCGGGACAGGGGGAAGCAGTACTTC. The rearrangement joins TRBV6-5 to TRBJ2-5, with 11 bases that match TRBD1. CDR1 MNHEY and CDR2 SVGAGI come from the germline V gene. Trimming cost V 6 bases and J 11 bases; bases outside gene matches: 8. This CDR3 has 13 residues.

The V and J genes are TRBV5-1 and TRBJ2-7; 10 nucleotides agree with TRBD2. CDR1 is SGHRS and CDR2 is YFSETQ in the germline V gene. The CDR3 contains 15 residues. V was pared by 2 bases and J by 1 base, with 3 bases of the junction left unmatched. CDR3 DNA sequence: TGCGCCAGCAGCTTTGGACTAGCGGATTCCTACGAGCAGTACTTC. It codes for CASSFGLADSYEQYF.

The chain combines TRBV9 with TRBJ1-4; perhaps TRBD1 as D (5 bases). V lost 0 bases and J 2 bases, leaving 8 bases between the germline ends. Germline V gene sequence: CDR1 SGDLS, CDR2 YYNGEE. The CDR3 extends over 15 amino acids. CDR3 in amino acids: CASSVGRGTNEKLFF. The CDR3 DNA follows: TGTGCCAGCAGCGTAGGGAGGGGCACTAATGAAAAACTGTTTTTT.

The DNA for the CDR3 is TGTGCCAGCAGTCCGGAAGGAGGGTTCGAGGAGCAGTACTTC. Protein: CASSPEGGFEEQYF. The chain carries TRBV7-9 and TRBJ2-7; D perhaps matches TRBD2 (6 bases). The CDR3 extends over 14 amino acids. Trimming pared 6 bases from V and 7 bases from J, leaving 19 bases between. Germline CDR1 reads SEHNR; CDR2 reads FQNEAQ (reference sequence). Full variable domain (missing parts from reference TRBV7-9 and TRBJ2-7): DTGVSQNPRHKITKRGQNVTFRCDPISEHNRLYWYRQTLGQGPEFLTYFQNEAQLEKSRLLSDRFSAERPKGSFSTLEIQRTEQGDSAMYLCASSPEGGFEEQYFGPGTRLTVT.

The CDR3: CASSLADSGNTIYF. For the CDR3, the DNA is TGTGCCAGCAGCTTGGCCGACTCTGGAAACACCATATATTTT. The chain has TRBV5-6 and TRBJ1-3, with D uncertain. This CDR3 region has 14 residues. V was clipped by 0 bases and J by 0 bases, with 4 bases between them. The germline gives CDR1 SGHDT, CDR2 YYEEEE.

A note on this clone: The same CDR3 arises from other DNA sequences in this sample as well. The chain carries TRBV5-1 and TRBJ2-7, with 8 bases fitting TRBD1. The CDR3 is 14 residues long. V was pared by 3 bases and J by 3 bases, with 5 bases of the junction left unmatched. CDR1 and CDR2 (germline): SGHRS, YFSETQ. This CDR3 is CASSSGTGGYEQYF. CDR3 DNA sequence: TGCGCCAGCAGCTCTGGGACAGGAGGCTACGAGCAGTACTTC.

This chain connects TRBV5-1 to TRBJ2-3; 11 bases fit TRBD2. The CDR3 runs to 18 residues. CDR1 SGHRS and CDR2 YFSETQ come from the germline V gene. With 0 bases clipped from V and 0 bases from J, the junction kept 6 bases outside the gene matches. DNA of the CDR3: TGCGCCAGCAGCTTGGTTCTAGCGGGAGGATCTAGCACAGATACGCAGTATTTT. Protein: CASSLVLAGGSSTDTQYF.

The count of this clone is one. The genes are TRBV5-4 and TRBJ2-5; 7 nucleotides agree with TRBD1. CDR3 size: 14 residues. Unmatched junction bases numbered 3, after V lost 4 bases and J lost 0 bases. Germline loops: CDR1 SGHNT, CDR2 YYREEE (reference sequence). CDR3 sequence reads: CASSKDRYQETQYF. DNA for the CDR3: TGTGCCAGCAGCAAGGACAGGTACCAAGAGACCCAGTACTTC.

The chain is built from TRBV5-4 and TRBJ2-1, with TRBD2 identical over 10 bases. The CDR3 is 18 amino acids. CDR1 and CDR2 (germline): SGHNT, YYREEE (reference sequence). V lost 4 bases and J lost 0; bases outside the gene matches: 10. DNA for the CDR3: TGTGCCAGCAGCCCTCAAAGCATAGCGGGAGGCTCCTACAATGAGCAGTTCTTC. As protein: CASSPQSIAGGSYNEQFF.

CDR3 in DNA: TGTGCCAGCAGCCCCGGGACTTATAGCACAGATACGCAGTATTTT. Residues: CASSPGTYSTDTQYF. The V and J genes are TRBV7-2 and TRBJ2-3, with D maybe TRBD2 (6 bases). V was pared by 5 bases and J by 0 bases, with 12 bases between. CDR1 is SGHTA and CDR2 is FQGNSA in the germline V gene. This CDR3 spans 15 amino acids.

In DNA, the CDR3 is TGTGCCAGTAGTATGTATGCAGGGACCGGAGTTGGGGAGCTGTTTTTT. Amino acid sequence: CASSMYAGTGVGELFF. This chain uses TRBV19 with TRBJ2-2; the D gene could be TRBD1 or TRBD2 (5 bases each). The V and J ends lost 3 bases and 8 bases respectively, with 19 bases between them. The CDR3 is 16 residues long. CDR1 and CDR2 (germline): LNHDA, SQIVND (reference sequence).

CDR3 DNA: TGTGCCAGCAGCCCGCAGACAGGGCGGAACACTGAAGCTTTCTTT. The encoded protein is CASSPQTGRNTEAFF. This chain joins TRBV7-2 and TRBJ1-1, with 7 bases matching TRBD1. The length of the CDR3 is 15 residues. V dropped 5 bases and J dropped 1; count of bases not matched to a gene: 7. Germline V gives CDR1 SGHTA, CDR2 FQGNSA.

Turning to this clone: Other DNA sequences in this specimen translate into the identical CDR3. This sequence joins TRBV7-2 and TRBJ2-7; D gene unclear. Per germline, CDR1 SGHTA and CDR2 FQGNSA. The length of the CDR3 is 13 residues. V was cut by 0 bases and J by 0 bases, with 3 bases left in between. CDR3 in amino acids: CASSLASSYEQYF. CDR3 DNA sequence: TGTGCCAGCAGCTTAGCCAGCTCCTACGAGCAGTACTTC.

This chain uses TRBV5-1 with TRBJ2-1, with D perhaps assigned TRBD1 or TRBD2 (5 bases each). The V end was cut by 1 base, the J end by 6 bases, with 8 bases between. CDR1 and CDR2 (germline): SGHRS, YFSETQ. CDR3 size: 13 residues. The CDR3 sequence: CASSLTGPNEQFF. CDR3 DNA: TGCGCCAGCAGCTTGACGGGGCCCAATGAGCAGTTCTTC.

The chain employs TRBV4-2 and TRBJ1-6, with D maybe TRBD1 (6 bases). The germline V and J ends were trimmed by 0 bases and 4 bases, with 10 bases remaining between them. This CDR3 is 16 amino acids long. Germline V gene sequence: CDR1 LGHNA, CDR2 YNFKEQ. The CDR3 sequence: CASSQDPGQYNSPLHF. The CDR3 DNA follows: TGTGCCAGCAGCCAAGATCCAGGACAGTATAATTCACCCCTCCACTTT.

The CDR3 bases are TGCGCCAGCAGTGAAAACAGGATCGTCACAGATACGCAGTATTTT. Encoded protein: CASSENRIVTDTQYF. The rearrangement uses TRBV10-1 and TRBJ2-3; TRBD1 might be the D (5 bases). The CDR3 is made up of 15 amino acids. V was cut by 3 bases and J by 2 bases, with 12 bases left in between. Germline V gene data show CDR1 as WNHNN and CDR2 as SYGVQD (reference sequence).

This clone appeared a single time. This chain joins TRBV11-2 and TRBJ2-7; possibly TRBD2 for D (6 bases). CDR1 and CDR2 from the germline V gene are SGHAT and FQNNGV. The CDR3 extends over 15 amino acids. V dropped 5 bases and J dropped 3 bases, with 17 bases sitting between them. The CDR3 bases are TGTGCCAGCAGCAAATTGGGACTGACAAGCTACGAGCAGTACTTC. Translating gives CASSKLGLTSYEQYF. The full variable domain, its missing parts supplied by reference TRBV11-2 and TRBJ2-7, is EAGVAQSPRYKIIEKRQSVAFWCNPISGHATLYWYQQILGQGPKLLIQFQNNGVVDDSQLPKDRFSAERLKGVDSTLKIQPAKLEDSAVYLCASSKLGLTSYEQYFGPGTRLTVT.

The CDR3 region has the DNA TGTGCCAGCAGTTTTCACAGGGTTAATGGTCACTACGAGCAGTACTTC. Translating gives CASSFHRVNGHYEQYF. The V gene is TRBV28, the J gene TRBJ2-7; possibly TRBD1 for D (6 bases). CDR1 is MDHEN, CDR2 SYDVKM, per germline. The CDR3 covers 16 residues. Trimming removed 3 bases from V and 3 bases from J, with 18 bases in between.

On this clone: A read error may be the cause here, since a much bigger clone is one base away. The same CDR3 also results from other DNA sequences found in this sample. The chain employs TRBV5-1 and TRBJ2-7, with D unclear. This CDR3 has 13 residues. Trimming took 0 bases from V and 2 from J, leaving 6 bases between them. The V gene's germline CDR1 is SGHRS and CDR2 YFSETQ. The CDR3 region is CASSLGLTYEQYF. The CDR3 nucleotides are TGCGCCAGCAGCTTGGGACTCACCTACGAGCAGTACTTC.

DNA of the CDR3: TGTGCCAGCAGGGGTCGCCGGGACAGGCGAAGGGGGGAGCTGTTTTTT. Its translation is CASRGRRDRRRGELFF. J is TRBJ2-2 and V is TRBV25-1; 8 positions match TRBD1. Germline assignment: CDR1 MGHDK and CDR2 SYGVNS. Trimming took 6 bases from V and 8 from J; bases not matched to a gene: 14. The CDR3 contains 16 residues.